This T cell receptor (beta chain) came from a study of neurological immune-mediated disorders. This clonotype occurred many times. Regarding time point: longitudinal time-point 1 (baseline). The unsorted libraries were prepared from 2 million PBMCs (stored at -80 C). The V gene lost 2 bases and the J gene lost 6 bases, with 14 bases spanning the gap. This CDR3 has 13 residues. CDR1 DFQATT and CDR2 SNEGSKA come from the germline V gene (reference sequence). TCRdb processed the 5' RACE reads anew with MiXCR; each CDR3 protein has one entry. The sample consists of around 71,000 distinct CDR3 sequences, approximately 13% of them appearing once.

The clonotype was recovered from a female donor with HTLV-1-associated myelopathy (HAM/TSP). The sequencing input was PBMCs. The chain joins TRBV20-1 to TRBJ2-7; no clear D. This CDR3 is CSARLPSLGEQYF. In DNA form, the CDR3 reads TGCAGTGCTAGACTACCATCGCTTGGCGAGCAGTACTTC.